The 27 T cell receptor beta chains reported below all come from one sample, sequenced in a study of blood T cell repertoires in COVID-19. Profiling relied on immunoSEQ multiplex PCR, and the TCRdb table lists in-frame clones only, not all of them. The profile shows fewer than 350,000 clones, approximately 86% of them singletons. The specimen was peripheral blood. These receptors originate from a woman aged 45-65 years with active or convalescent COVID-19.

Concerning this clone: An end of the junction differs from the germline gene, which may be a read error. This sample also contains other DNA sequences that code for the same CDR3. V gene TRBV4-2 combines with J gene TRBJ2-7; 8 bases align to TRBD1. CDR3 length equals 14 residues. In germline, CDR1 is LGHNA, CDR2 YNFKEQ. CDR3 sequence (DNA): TGTGCCAGCAGTCAAGGACAGGGTACCTACGAGCAGTACTTC. Translation: CASSQGQGTYEQYF.

V usage is TRBV4-1 and J usage is TRBJ1-1, with D possibly TRBD1 on 5 matching bases. The length of the CDR3 is 15 residues. V lost 1 base, J lost 7 bases, and 16 bases lay in between. The germline V gene encodes CDR1 MGHRA and CDR2 YSYEKL. The CDR3 DNA reads as TGCGCCAGCAGCCAAGCTCCCGGAGTGGGGGGTGAAGCTTTCTTT. Its protein is CASSQAPGVGGEAFF.

V is TRBV5-8 and J is TRBJ2-1; 15 nucleotides agree with TRBD2. CDR1 and CDR2 (germline): SGHTS, YDEGEE. The CDR3 runs 18 residues. Trimming removed 3 bases from V and 2 bases from J; junction bases left unmatched: 6. The CDR3 loop is CASSSQGLAGGAYNEQFF. The CDR3 region has the DNA TGTGCCAGCAGCTCGCAGGGACTAGCGGGAGGTGCCTACAATGAGCAGTTCTTC.

The chain employs TRBV6-1 and TRBJ1-2, with D hard to call. Germline V CDR1 and CDR2: MNHNS, SASEGT. This CDR3 is built from 16 residues. V gave up 1 base and J gave up 4 bases, with 16 bases separating them. In DNA, the CDR3 is TGTGCCAGCAGTGAAGTAGCTCGGTCCTTAGGCTATGGCTACACCTTC. This gives the protein CASSEVARSLGYGYTF.

This clone was recorded a few times. CDR3 coding DNA: TGTGCCAGCAGCCCAAAAGGACTAGTTTTTTCCTACAATGAGCAGTTCTTC. Translated: CASSPKGLVFSYNEQFF. The chain couples TRBV9 to TRBJ2-1, with 7 nucleotides matching TRBD2. The CDR3 is 17 residues long. The J segment lost 1 base and the V segment lost 4 bases, leaving 11 bases of the junction unmatched. Germline V gene sequence: CDR1 SGDLS, CDR2 YYNGEE.

The chain recombines TRBV7-8 with TRBJ2-2; D gene uncertain. From germline, CDR1 is SGHVS and CDR2 FQNEAQ. The CDR3 totals 16 residues. V shed 3 bases and J shed 0 bases, with 11 bases lying between them. The CDR3 here is CASSFSRHPNTGELFF. CDR3 DNA: TGTGCCAGCAGCTTCTCCCGACATCCGAACACCGGGGAGCTGTTTTTT.

This clone was seen more than once but under ten times. The chain combines TRBV5-6 with TRBJ2-7, with a tentative D call TRBD1 (5 bases). V was pared by 4 bases and J by 2 bases, with 16 bases between. This CDR3 region has 15 residues. The germline CDR1 and CDR2 sequences are SGHDT and YYEEEE. The chain's CDR3 is CASSIGQVHTYEQYF. In DNA, the CDR3 is TGTGCCAGCAGCATCGGACAAGTGCACACCTACGAGCAGTACTTC.

V gene TRBV19 combines with J gene TRBJ2-1; the D gene is possibly TRBD2 (6 bases). The germline V gene encodes CDR1 LNHDA and CDR2 SQIVND (reference sequence). The length of the CDR3 is 17 residues. Trimming cost V 4 bases and J 5 bases, with 21 bases left between them. This CDR3 is CASSKRPGAMWDNEQFF. The CDR3 nucleotides read TGTGCCAGTAGTAAGCGTCCGGGAGCCATGTGGGACAATGAGCAGTTCTTC. The full variable domain, completed using reference TRBV19 and TRBJ2-1, is DGGITQSPKYLFRKEGQNVTLSCEQNLNHDAMYWYRQDPGQGLRLIYYSQIVNDFQKGDIAEGYSVSREKKESFPLTVTSAQKNPTAFYLCASSKRPGAMWDNEQFFGPGTRLTVL.

Comments on this clone: This sample includes further DNA sequences coding for the same CDR3. The chain has TRBV5-1 and TRBJ2-5; 7 bases are a match to TRBD2. CDR3 length equals 14 residues. Trimming took 2 bases from V and 5 from J; bases not matched to a gene: 6. Germline V gives CDR1 SGHRS, CDR2 YFSETQ. CDR3 coding DNA: TGCGCCAGCAGCTTAACGGGAGGAGGGGAGACCCAGTACTTC. Amino acid sequence: CASSLTGGGETQYF.

The rearrangement uses TRBV9 and TRBJ2-7; 12 bases agree with TRBD2. CDR1 and CDR2 from the germline V gene are SGDLS and YYNGEE. V trimming: 4 bases; J trimming: 5 bases; junction bases outside the gene matches: 7. The length of the CDR3 is 15 residues. CDR3 nucleotides: TGTGCCAGCAGCCCTCTAGCGGGAGGGTGGAACGAGCAGTACTTC. It is translated as CASSPLAGGWNEQYF.

This clone has a handful of counts. V usage is TRBV18 and J usage is TRBJ1-1, with a weak D call TRBD1 (5 bases). Germline CDR1 KGHSH, CDR2 LQKENI. This CDR3 has 14 residues. Trimming took off 3 bases at V and 10 bases at J, with 18 bases between the two ends. The CDR3 DNA sequence: TGTGCCAGCTCACCGTCCAGGGAGGTAGGGACAGCTTTCTTT. It yields the protein CASSPSREVGTAFF. Full variable domain (outside the CDR3, taken from reference TRBV18 and TRBJ1-1): NAGVMQNPRHLVRRRGQEARLRCSPMKGHSHVYWYRQLPEEGLKFMVYLQKENIIDESGMPKERFSAEFPKEGPSILRIQQVVRGDSAAYFCASSPSREVGTAFFGQGTRLTVV.

V and J are TRBV30 and TRBJ2-1; D call uncertain. V lost 8 bases, J lost 7 bases, and 3 bases lay in between. The CDR3 has 8 amino acids. CDR1 GTSNPN and CDR2 SVGIG come from the germline V gene (reference sequence). The CDR3 reads CALNEQFF. Here the CDR3 DNA reads TGTGCCCTTAATGAGCAGTTCTTC. Based on the CDR3 plus reference TRBV30 and TRBJ2-1, the full variable domain is SQTIHQWPATLVQPVGSPLSLECTVEGTSNPNLYWYRQAAGRGLQLLFYSVGIGQISSEVPQNLSASRPQDRQFILSSKKLLLSDSGFYLCALNEQFFGPGTRLTVL.

V is TRBV18 and J is TRBJ1-2, with 7 bases matching TRBD1. The CDR3 runs 14 residues. V shed 3 bases and J 6 bases; nucleotides not matched to a gene: 7. Looked up from germline, CDR1 is KGHSH and CDR2 is LQKENI. CDR3 DNA: TGTGCCAGCTCACCGACAACAGGGGTGCATGGCTACACCTTC. Protein: CASSPTTGVHGYTF.

This clone occurred a few times. The gene calls are TRBV6-5 and TRBJ1-2, with D possibly TRBD1 on 5 matching bases. Trimming pared 5 bases from V and 4 bases from J, leaving 11 bases between. The germline V gene has CDR1 MNHEY and CDR2 SVGAGI. This CDR3 contains 13 residues. The CDR3 DNA sequence: TGTGCCAGCAGTCCGACAGTTCCCTATGGCTACACCTTC. Translating gives CASSPTVPYGYTF.

The chain has TRBV7-2 and TRBJ2-1, with a weak D call TRBD2 (6 bases). This CDR3 has 15 residues. With 3 bases removed from V and 4 bases from J, the gap between germline ends came to 13 bases. Looked up from germline, CDR1 is SGHTA and CDR2 is FQGNSA. The CDR3, as DNA: TGTGCCAGCAGCTTGGCGGGAAGTGGGTACAATGAGCAGTTCTTC. Encoded protein: CASSLAGSGYNEQFF.

V usage is TRBV6-2 or TRBV6-3 and J usage is TRBJ1-1, with D perhaps TRBD1 (6 bases). The CDR3 extends over 16 amino acids. The germline V and J ends were trimmed by 6 bases and 5 bases, with 22 bases remaining between them. Germline assignment: CDR1 MNHEY and CDR2 SVGEGT. The CDR3 DNA reads as TGTGCCAGCAGCACCCGGCGGGGGAAAAGGGGGACTGAAGCTTTCTTT. Translating it yields CASSTRRGKRGTEAFF.

The chain combines TRBV2 with TRBJ2-6; TRBD1 might be the D (6 bases). The CDR3 sequence is 17 residues long. Germline lookup yields CDR1 SNHLY and CDR2 FYNNEI. The ends were cut back, 4 bases at V and 5 bases at J, with 18 bases in the middle. CDR3 protein: CASSGDILLWRANVLTF. CDR3 sequence (DNA): TGTGCCAGCAGTGGGGACATACTACTCTGGCGGGCCAACGTCCTGACTTTC.

The chain joins TRBV6-2 or TRBV6-3 to TRBJ2-1; 7 bases agree with TRBD2. Trimming cost V 2 bases and J 4 bases; bases outside gene matches: 8. The CDR3 totals 16 residues. Germline CDR1 and CDR2: MNHEY and SVGEGT. For the CDR3, the DNA is TGTGCCAGCAGTTACCCTCAGCGGGACCCGTACAATGAGCAGTTCTTC. Translating gives CASSYPQRDPYNEQFF.

The chain is built from TRBV18 and TRBJ2-7; TRBD1 agrees at 7 bases. The V gene end was trimmed by 2 bases and the J gene end by 5 bases; junction bases not matched to a gene: 6. The CDR3 consists of 14 residues. CDR1 is KGHSH, CDR2 LQKENI, per germline. The CDR3 spells CASSPDRVQDEQYF. CDR3 sequence (DNA): TGTGCCAGCTCACCAGACAGGGTACAGGACGAGCAGTACTTC.

The chain employs TRBV4-1 and TRBJ1-2; D may be TRBD1 (5 bases). The CDR3 totals 12 residues. The V end lost 4 bases, the J end lost 4 bases, and 7 bases lay between the germline ends. Germline V gene data show CDR1 as MGHRA and CDR2 as YSYEKL. The CDR3 coding sequence is TGCGCCAGCAGCCCCGGGGGCTATGGCTACACCTTC. It encodes CASSPGGYGYTF.

This clone was seen once. The V call is TRBV11-2, the J call TRBJ2-5, with D perhaps matching TRBD2 (6 bases). This CDR3 has 14 residues. From germline, CDR1 is SGHAT and CDR2 FQNNGV. Trimming took 0 bases from V and 4 from J, leaving 9 bases between them. The DNA of the CDR3 is TGTGCCAGCAGCTTAGATCCCGGGGGAGAGACCCAGTACTTC. It encodes CASSLDPGGETQYF.

The V and J genes are TRBV28 and TRBJ2-7; the match to TRBD2 covers 9 bases. The length of the CDR3 is 13 residues. Germline loops: CDR1 MDHEN, CDR2 SYDVKM. Trimming cost V 7 bases and J 7 bases; bases outside gene matches: 8. CDR3 in DNA: TGTGCCAGCACCCGGATTAGCGGGAGAGAGCAGTACTTC. Translating it yields CASTRISGREQYF.

The gene calls are TRBV28 and TRBJ1-4; D not resolved. The V end was cut by 10 bases, the J end by 3 bases, with 27 bases between. The CDR3 has 18 residues. The V gene's germline CDR1 is MDHEN and CDR2 SYDVKM. The CDR3 nucleotides read TGTGCCATCTTTTTTGACGGGGATCAATCCCCTTCTAATGAAAAACTGTTTTTT. Protein: CAIFFDGDQSPSNEKLFF.

This clone was found once. The CDR3 sequence: CASAQGPYNEQFF. In DNA, the CDR3 is TGTGCCAGCGCCCAGGGCCCCTACAATGAGCAGTTCTTC. The chain combines TRBV6-5 with TRBJ2-1; TRBD1 is a possible D gene (5 bases). Germline CDR1 reads MNHEY; CDR2 reads SVGAGI. The V gene lost 8 bases and the J gene lost 2 bases, with 10 bases spanning the gap. The CDR3 sequence is 13 residues long.

The CDR3 loop is CASSLEFQRPSSYNEQFF. The CDR3 DNA follows: TGTGCCAGCAGCTTAGAGTTCCAGCGCCCTAGCTCCTACAATGAGCAGTTCTTC. The chain has TRBV7-2 and TRBJ2-1; D is ambiguous. The germline V gene has CDR1 SGHTA and CDR2 FQGNSA. The CDR3 is made up of 18 amino acids. Trimming cost V 1 base and J 0 bases, with 16 bases left between them.

This chain uses TRBV18 with TRBJ1-1, with TRBD1 matching 7 bases. Trimming removed 3 bases from V and 6 bases from J; junction bases left unmatched: 13. The germline CDR1 and CDR2 sequences are KGHSH and LQKENI. This CDR3 region has 16 residues. CDR3 region: CASSPPGTEGLAEAFF. The CDR3 DNA reads as TGTGCCAGCTCACCCCCGGGGACAGAGGGGTTGGCTGAAGCTTTCTTT. Complete variable domain (other parts from reference TRBV18 and TRBJ1-1): NAGVMQNPRHLVRRRGQEARLRCSPMKGHSHVYWYRQLPEEGLKFMVYLQKENIIDESGMPKERFSAEFPKEGPSILRIQQVVRGDSAAYFCASSPPGTEGLAEAFFGQGTRLTVV.

V and J are TRBV6-5 and TRBJ2-3, with D perhaps matching TRBD2 (6 bases). CDR1 is MNHEY and CDR2 is SVGAGI in the germline V gene. This CDR3 has 14 residues. The V end was cut by 6 bases, the J end by 0 bases, with 10 bases between. The CDR3 loop reads CASSRDWSTDTQYF. CDR3 in DNA: TGTGCCAGCAGCAGGGACTGGAGCACAGATACGCAGTATTTT.